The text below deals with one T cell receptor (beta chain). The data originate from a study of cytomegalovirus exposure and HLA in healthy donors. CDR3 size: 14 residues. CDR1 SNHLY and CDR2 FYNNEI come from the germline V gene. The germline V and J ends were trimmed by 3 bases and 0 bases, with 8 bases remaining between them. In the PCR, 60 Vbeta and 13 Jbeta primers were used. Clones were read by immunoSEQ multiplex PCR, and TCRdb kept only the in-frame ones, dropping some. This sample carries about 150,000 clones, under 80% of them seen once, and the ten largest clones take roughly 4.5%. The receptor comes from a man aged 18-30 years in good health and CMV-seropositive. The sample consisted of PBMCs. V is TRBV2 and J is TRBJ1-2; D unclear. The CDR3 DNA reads TGTGCCAGCAGTGACGAGGCGACTAACTATGGCTACACCTTC. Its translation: CASSDEATNYGYTF.